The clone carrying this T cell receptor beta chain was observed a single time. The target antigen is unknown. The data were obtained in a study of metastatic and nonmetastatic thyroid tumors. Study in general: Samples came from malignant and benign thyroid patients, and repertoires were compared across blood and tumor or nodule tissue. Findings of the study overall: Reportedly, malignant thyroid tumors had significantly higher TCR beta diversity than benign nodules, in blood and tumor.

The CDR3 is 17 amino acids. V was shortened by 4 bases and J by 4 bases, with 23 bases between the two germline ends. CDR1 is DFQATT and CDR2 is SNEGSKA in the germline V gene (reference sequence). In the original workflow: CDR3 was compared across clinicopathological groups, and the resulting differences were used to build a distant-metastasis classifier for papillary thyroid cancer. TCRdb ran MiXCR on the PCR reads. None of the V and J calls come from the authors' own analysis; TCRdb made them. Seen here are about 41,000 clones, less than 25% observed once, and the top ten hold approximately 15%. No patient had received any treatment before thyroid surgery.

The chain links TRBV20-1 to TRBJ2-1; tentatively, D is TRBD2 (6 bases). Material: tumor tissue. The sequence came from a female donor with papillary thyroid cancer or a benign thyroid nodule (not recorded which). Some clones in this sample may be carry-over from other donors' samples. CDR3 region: CSATSPGGRSEYNEQFF. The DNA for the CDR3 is TGCAGTGCTACTTCTCCCGGAGGGAGATCGGAGTACAATGAGCAGTTCTTC.